This T cell receptor beta chain stems from a study of T cells in Graves' hyperthyroidism and ophthalmopathy. Study findings and constraints: Most expanded thyroid clonotypes above 0.001 recurred in blood.

Authors of the study amplified TCR beta CDR3 regions from RNA transcripts. TCR CDR3 underwent first-round RT-PCR with the HTBI primer set. TCRdb reprocessed the multiplex PCR reads with MiXCR, giving one entry per CDR3 protein. This sample has under 300,000 distinct CDR3 sequences, with roughly 15% found just once. This clonotype appeared many times. The antigen is not known. Trimming removed 3 bases at V and 5 bases at J, with 17 bases between. Germline V gene sequence: CDR1 SGHRS, CDR2 YFSETQ. CDR3 length: 15 residues. The TCR was taken from a woman aged 50 to 65 with Graves' hyperthyroidism that later progressed to Graves' ophthalmopathy. The chain is built from TRBV5-1 and TRBJ2-5, with D possibly matching TRBD2 (6 bases). The sample was blood. CDR3 DNA sequence: TGCGCCAGCAGCTGGGGAGGTGGTAGTGATGAGACCCAGTACTTC. It yields the protein CASSWGGGSDETQYF.